This entry lists 12 T cell receptor beta chains sequenced from one sample in a study of cytomegalovirus exposure and HLA in healthy donors. PCR was performed using 60 Vbeta and 13 Jbeta primers. Sequencing was performed with immunoSEQ multiplex PCR; in TCRdb, only in-frame clones are kept and a portion is missing. The profile shows 100,000 to 150,000 clones, 83% of them singletons. Input material: PBMCs. These receptors all come from a middle-aged woman in good health and CMV-seropositive.

The chain is built from TRBV5-6 and TRBJ2-2; 8 positions match TRBD2. The CDR3 totals 16 residues. Germline V CDR1 and CDR2: SGHDT, YYEEEE. V was clipped by 4 bases and J by 6 bases; unmatched bases: 11. The CDR3 reads CASSRDFAGGPGELFF. Here the CDR3 DNA reads TGTGCCAGCAGCCGAGACTTCGCGGGAGGTCCCGGGGAGCTGTTTTTT.

The genes are TRBV6-5 and TRBJ2-5; 9 positions match TRBD2. This CDR3 is 15 amino acids long. The J segment lost 7 bases and the V segment lost 5 bases, leaving 11 bases of the junction unmatched. Per the germline V gene, CDR1 is MNHEY and CDR2 is SVGAGI. The CDR3 DNA sequence: TGTGCCAGCAGTGCCAGACTAGCGGCGCAGGGGACCCAGTACTTC. Its translation is CASSARLAAQGTQYF.

V is TRBV7-9 and J is TRBJ2-7; TRBD1 is a possible D gene (5 bases). The CDR3 contains 13 residues. In germline, CDR1 is SEHNR, CDR2 FQNEAQ (reference sequence). Trimming took 5 bases from V and 6 from J, leaving 14 bases between them. In DNA form, the CDR3 reads TGTGCCAGCAGCGGACCCGCAGGGTTCGAGCAGTACTTC. Translating it yields CASSGPAGFEQYF.

This chain joins TRBV6-1 and TRBJ2-7, with a tentative D call TRBD1 (5 bases). The CDR3 totals 14 residues. Per germline, CDR1 MNHNS and CDR2 SASEGT. Deletions cut 6 bases from V and 2 bases from J, with 14 bases between. This CDR3 is CASRTRVPTYEQYF. The CDR3 DNA follows: TGTGCCAGCAGAACCAGGGTGCCTACCTACGAGCAGTACTTC.

This clone was detected only once. The V and J genes are TRBV10-3 and TRBJ2-1; 12 bases are shared with TRBD2. J lost 0 bases, V lost 10 bases, and 7 bases had no gene match. The length of the CDR3 is 16 residues. Germline values: CDR1 ENHRY, CDR2 SYGVKD. CDR3 sequence reads: CATASGRGASYNEQFF. As DNA, the CDR3 is TGTGCCACCGCTAGCGGGAGGGGCGCCTCCTACAATGAGCAGTTCTTC.

This clone was detected once. V usage is TRBV5-1 and J usage is TRBJ2-7; maybe TRBD1 (7 bases). CDR3 length: 15 residues. V gave up 0 bases and J gave up 3 bases, with 13 bases separating them. CDR1 SGHRS and CDR2 YFSETQ come from the germline V gene. CDR3 DNA sequence: TGCGCCAGCAGCTTGGCAGGGGGACTCGTCTACGAGCAGTACTTC. Amino acid sequence: CASSLAGGLVYEQYF. Filled out from reference TRBV5-1 and TRBJ2-7, the complete variable domain reads KAGVTQTPRYLIKTRGQQVTLSCSPISGHRSVSWYQQTPGQGLQFLFEYFSETQRNKGNFPGRFSGRQFSNSRSEMNVSTLELGDSALYLCASSLAGGLVYEQYFGPGTRLTVT.

This clone was detected once. The chain has TRBV7-2 and TRBJ2-7; unclear D gene. The CDR3 contains 14 residues. Trimming removed 5 bases at V and 6 bases at J, with 17 bases between. Germline V gene lookup returns CDR1 SGHTA and CDR2 FQGNSA. CDR3 residues: CASSQRLTAFEQYF. As DNA, the CDR3 is TGTGCCAGCAGCCAAAGACTGACGGCTTTCGAGCAGTACTTC.

About this clone itself: Compared with germline, one end of the junction differs, possibly owing to a read error. The rearrangement uses TRBV7-9 and TRBJ1-1; D gene unclear. The CDR3 length is 13 residues. Germline V gives CDR1 SEHNR, CDR2 FQNEAQ (reference sequence). CDR3 loop: CSSSFPRGTEAFF. The CDR3 DNA reads TGTTCCAGCAGCTTCCCCAGAGGGACTGAAGCTTTCTTT.

In its sample, this clone was seen once. The chain carries TRBV4-1 and TRBJ2-1; 8 bases agree with TRBD2. The CDR3 length is 16 residues. Trimming took 3 bases from V and 5 from J; bases not matched to a gene: 9. In germline, CDR1 is MGHRA, CDR2 YSYEKL. The CDR3 spells CASSQPLRREDNEQFF. CDR3 bases: TGCGCCAGCAGCCAGCCCCTTCGGCGGGAGGACAATGAGCAGTTCTTC.

The chain has TRBV14 and TRBJ2-3; TRBD2 matches 7 bases. With V trimmed by 4 bases and J by 1 base, 8 bases remained unmatched. The CDR3 has 16 residues. Germline loops: CDR1 SGHDN, CDR2 FVKESK. CDR3 nucleotide sequence: TGTGCCAGCAGCCCGGGGGTAGCGGGCGGCACAGATACGCAGTATTTT. Protein product: CASSPGVAGGTDTQYF.

Concerning this clone: At one of its ends the junction is not consistent with the germline gene, which may arise from a read error. V and J are TRBV7-9 and TRBJ1-1; D is perhaps TRBD1 (5 bases). The germline gives CDR1 SEHNR, CDR2 FQNEAQ (reference sequence). CDR3 size: 13 residues. CDR3 coding DNA: TGTTCCAGCAGCTTTGGACACAACACTGAAGCTTTCTTT. Its translation: CSSSFGHNTEAFF.

The chain uses TRBV6-4 and TRBJ2-1; 9 bases match TRBD2. This CDR3 is 15 amino acids long. Germline V gene lookup returns CDR1 MRHNA and CDR2 SNTAGT. J lost 8 bases, V lost 7 bases, and 12 bases had no gene match. CDR3 nucleotide sequence: TGTGCCAGCACTCCCGGGGGCGGGAGGGTGGATGAGCAGTTCTTC. It is translated as CASTPGGGRVDEQFF.